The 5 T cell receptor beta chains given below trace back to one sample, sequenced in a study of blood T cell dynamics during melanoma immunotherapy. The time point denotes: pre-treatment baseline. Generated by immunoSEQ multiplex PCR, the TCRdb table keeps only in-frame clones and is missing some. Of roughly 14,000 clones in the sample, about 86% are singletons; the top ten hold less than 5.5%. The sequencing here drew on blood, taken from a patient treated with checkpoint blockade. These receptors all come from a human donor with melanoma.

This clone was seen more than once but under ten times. CDR3 DNA: TGTGCCACTCAAGGGCTTACAGGTCTCTATGGCTACACCTTC. This encodes CATQGLTGLYGYTF. This chain joins TRBV28 and TRBJ1-2; D possibly corresponds to TRBD1 (5 bases). Deletions cut 10 bases from V and 4 bases from J, with 19 bases between. CDR1 MDHEN and CDR2 SYDVKM come from the germline V gene. This CDR3 has 14 amino acids.

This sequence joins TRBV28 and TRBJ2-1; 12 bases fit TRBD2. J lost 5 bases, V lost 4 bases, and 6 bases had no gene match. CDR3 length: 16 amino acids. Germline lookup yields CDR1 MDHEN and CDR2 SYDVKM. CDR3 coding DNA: TGTGCCAGCAGTTCCTCCGGGACTAGCGGGCACAATGAGCAGTTCTTC. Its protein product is CASSSSGTSGHNEQFF.

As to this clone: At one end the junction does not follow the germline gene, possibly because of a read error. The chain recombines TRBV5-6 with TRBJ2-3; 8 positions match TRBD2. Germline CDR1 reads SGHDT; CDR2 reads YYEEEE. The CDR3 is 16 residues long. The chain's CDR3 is CASSLKSSGRTDTQYF. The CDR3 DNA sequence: TGTGCCAGTAGCTTAAAATCTAGCGGGCGCACAGATACGCAGTATTTT.

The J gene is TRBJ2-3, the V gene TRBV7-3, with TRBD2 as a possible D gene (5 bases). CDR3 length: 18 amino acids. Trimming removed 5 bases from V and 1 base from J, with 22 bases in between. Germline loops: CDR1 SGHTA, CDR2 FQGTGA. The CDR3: CASSPGYQAVARTDTQYF. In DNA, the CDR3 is TGTGCCAGCAGCCCCGGGTACCAAGCGGTGGCTCGCACAGATACGCAGTATTTT.

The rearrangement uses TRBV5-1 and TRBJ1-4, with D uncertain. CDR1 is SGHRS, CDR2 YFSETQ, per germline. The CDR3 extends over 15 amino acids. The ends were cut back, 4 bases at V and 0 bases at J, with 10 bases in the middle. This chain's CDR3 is CASSPSGATNEKLFF. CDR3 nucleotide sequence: TGCGCCAGCAGCCCGAGTGGTGCAACTAATGAAAAACTGTTTTTT.